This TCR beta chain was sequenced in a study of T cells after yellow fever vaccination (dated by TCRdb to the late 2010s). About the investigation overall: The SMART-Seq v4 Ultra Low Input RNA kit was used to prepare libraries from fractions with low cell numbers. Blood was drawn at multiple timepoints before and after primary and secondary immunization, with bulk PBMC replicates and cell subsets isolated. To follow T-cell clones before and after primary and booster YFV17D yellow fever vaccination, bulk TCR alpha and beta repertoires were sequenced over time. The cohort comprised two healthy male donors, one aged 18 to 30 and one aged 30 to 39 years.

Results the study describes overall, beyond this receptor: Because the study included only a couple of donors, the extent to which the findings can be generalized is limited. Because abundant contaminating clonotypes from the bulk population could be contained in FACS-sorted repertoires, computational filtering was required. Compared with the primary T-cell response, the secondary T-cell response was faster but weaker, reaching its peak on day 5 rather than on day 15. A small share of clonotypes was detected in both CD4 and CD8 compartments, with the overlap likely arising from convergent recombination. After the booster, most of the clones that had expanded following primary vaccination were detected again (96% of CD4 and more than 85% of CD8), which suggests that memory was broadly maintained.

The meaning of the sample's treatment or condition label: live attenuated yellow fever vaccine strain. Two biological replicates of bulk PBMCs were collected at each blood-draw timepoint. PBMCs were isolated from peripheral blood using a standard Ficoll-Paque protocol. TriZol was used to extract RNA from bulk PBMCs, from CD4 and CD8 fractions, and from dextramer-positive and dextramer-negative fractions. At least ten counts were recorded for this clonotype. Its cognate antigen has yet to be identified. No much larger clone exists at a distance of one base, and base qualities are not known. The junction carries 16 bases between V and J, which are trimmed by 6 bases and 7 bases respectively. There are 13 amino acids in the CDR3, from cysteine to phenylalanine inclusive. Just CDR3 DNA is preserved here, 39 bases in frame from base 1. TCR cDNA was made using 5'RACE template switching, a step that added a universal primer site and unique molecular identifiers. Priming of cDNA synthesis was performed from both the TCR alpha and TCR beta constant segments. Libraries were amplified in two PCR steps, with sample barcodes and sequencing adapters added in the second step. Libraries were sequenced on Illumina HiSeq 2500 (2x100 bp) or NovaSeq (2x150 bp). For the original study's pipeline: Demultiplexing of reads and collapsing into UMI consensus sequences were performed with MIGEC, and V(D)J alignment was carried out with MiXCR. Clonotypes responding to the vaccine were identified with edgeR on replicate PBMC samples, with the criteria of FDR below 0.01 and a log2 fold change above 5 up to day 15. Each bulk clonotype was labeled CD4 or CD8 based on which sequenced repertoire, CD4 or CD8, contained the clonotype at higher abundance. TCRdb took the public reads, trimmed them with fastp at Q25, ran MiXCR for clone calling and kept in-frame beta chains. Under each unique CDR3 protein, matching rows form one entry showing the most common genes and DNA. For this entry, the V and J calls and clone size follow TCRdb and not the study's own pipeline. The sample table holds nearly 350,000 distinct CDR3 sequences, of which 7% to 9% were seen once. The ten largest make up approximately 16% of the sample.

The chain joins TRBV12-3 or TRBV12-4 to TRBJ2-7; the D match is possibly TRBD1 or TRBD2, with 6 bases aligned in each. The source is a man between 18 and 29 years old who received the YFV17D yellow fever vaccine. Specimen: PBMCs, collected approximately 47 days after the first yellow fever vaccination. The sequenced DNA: TGTGCCAGCAGCCCCTGGGGGGCCGGGGAGCAGTACTTC. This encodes CASSPWGAGEQYF.